Shown below are 17 T cell receptor beta chains from a single sample sequenced in a study of Ad26.COV2.S vaccination and SARS-CoV-2 variants (dated by TCRdb to about 2021). Read against the paper, the sample's time point label means: individuals recovered from natural SARS-CoV-2 infection. The receptor library was made with the immunoSEQ multiplex PCR assay. This is the immuneACCESS table as TCRdb keeps it, with only in-frame sequences that have V and J called. A part of the clones is gone; compared with another copy, unresolved V genes explain less than half, and the rest is unexplained. A total of over 85,000 clones appear in this sample, approximately 86% of them only once. The top ten constitute 16% of the sample. Sequencing used peripheral blood, obtained after recovery from COVID-19. These receptors all stem from a human donor who had recovered from COVID-19.

This chain connects TRBV27 to TRBJ2-7, with D tentatively TRBD2 (6 bases). The CDR3 extends over 15 amino acids. Trimming removed 4 bases at V and 3 bases at J, with 16 bases between. Germline V gene lookup returns CDR1 MNHEY and CDR2 SMNVEV (reference sequence). In nucleotides, the CDR3 is TGTGCCAGCAGTTCGCCCCGACTAGTTTTCTACGAGCAGTACTTC. Translation gives CASSSPRLVFYEQYF.

The chain carries TRBV6-6 and TRBJ2-7, with D uncertain. V lost 2 bases, J lost 6 bases, and 8 bases lay in between. Germline CDR1 MNHNY, CDR2 SVGAGI (reference sequence). This CDR3 spans 12 amino acids. The CDR3 spells CASSYATTEQYF. The CDR3 DNA is TGTGCCAGCAGTTACGCCACGACCGAGCAGTACTTC.

The V call is TRBV4-1, the J call TRBJ2-7; D possibly matches TRBD1 or TRBD2 (5 bases each). Germline loops: CDR1 MGHRA, CDR2 YSYEKL. This CDR3 region has 14 residues. Trimming took off 1 base at V and 2 bases at J, with 9 bases between the two ends. For the CDR3, the DNA is TGCGCCAGCAGCCAAGCCGGGGACCCCTACGAGCAGTACTTC. This translates into CASSQAGDPYEQYF.

CDR3 sequence reads: CASSRGQGYEKLFF. In DNA form, the CDR3 reads TGCGCCAGCAGCCGGGGACAGGGGTATGAAAAACTGTTTTTT. The V gene is TRBV4-1, the J gene TRBJ1-4, with TRBD1 identical over 10 bases. Germline lookup yields CDR1 MGHRA and CDR2 YSYEKL. J was trimmed by 6 bases and V by 4 bases; bases with no gene match: 2. The length of the CDR3 is 14 residues.

The chain couples TRBV11-2 to TRBJ2-5; perhaps TRBD1 as D (6 bases). V lost 3 bases, J lost 7 bases, and 18 bases lay in between. The V gene's germline CDR1 is SGHAT and CDR2 FQNNGV. The CDR3 consists of 15 residues. CDR3: CASSLVTGSSATQYF. For the CDR3, the DNA is TGTGCCAGCAGCTTGGTTACAGGGTCAAGTGCGACCCAGTACTTC.

The chain couples TRBV11-3 to TRBJ2-3; tentatively, D is TRBD1 or TRBD2 (7 bases each). The germline V gene has CDR1 SGHNT and CDR2 YENEEA. The CDR3 covers 16 residues. The V end lost 2 bases, the J end lost 1 base, and 13 bases lay between the germline ends. Here the CDR3 reads CASSLMGRGRTDTQYF. The CDR3 bases are TGTGCCAGCAGCTTAATGGGGAGGGGGCGCACAGATACGCAGTATTTT.

There are a few counts of this clone. This chain links TRBV18 with TRBJ2-5, with D uncertain. CDR3 length: 11 residues. Germline V gene data show CDR1 as KGHSH and CDR2 as LQKENI. Trimming removed 5 bases at V and 5 bases at J, with 6 bases between. CDR3 sequence: CASSAKETQYF. The DNA of the CDR3 is TGTGCCAGCTCAGCTAAGGAGACCCAGTACTTC.

This clone appeared once. The CDR3 DNA is TGTGCCAGCAGCGTAGAGGACCGCACTGAAGCTTTCTTT. It translates to CASSVEDRTEAFF. The V and J genes are TRBV9 and TRBJ1-1; D is undetermined. CDR3 length: 13 residues. In germline, CDR1 is SGDLS, CDR2 YYNGEE. With 0 bases removed from V and 4 bases from J, the gap between germline ends came to 7 bases.

The V gene is TRBV19, the J gene TRBJ2-3, with 9 bases aligning to TRBD1. The V gene's germline CDR1 is LNHDA and CDR2 SQIVND (reference sequence). The CDR3 consists of 14 residues. The junction had 10 bases not matched to a gene; V was cut back by 9 bases and J by 6 bases. Here the CDR3 DNA reads TGTGCCAGCATCAACAGGGGGCGCGGGGATACGCAGTATTTT. Translating gives CASINRGRGDTQYF.

The CDR3 sequence is CASSQDWDRGTDTQYF. Written as DNA, the CDR3 is TGCGCCAGCAGCCAAGATTGGGACAGGGGCACAGATACGCAGTATTTT. J is TRBJ2-3 and V is TRBV4-3; 9 positions agree with TRBD1. The CDR3 totals 16 residues. V lost 0 bases to trimming and J lost 1 base; unmatched junction nucleotides: 2. The germline V gene encodes CDR1 LGHNA and CDR2 YSLEER.

This clone was recorded a few times. The V gene is TRBV7-9, the J gene TRBJ2-7; a possible D gene is TRBD1 (5 bases). There are 13 residues in the CDR3. From germline, CDR1 is SEHNR and CDR2 FQNEAQ (reference sequence). The ends were cut back, 1 base at V and 6 bases at J, with 10 bases in the middle. The chain's CDR3 is CASSLGAGREQYF. CDR3 nucleotide sequence: TGTGCCAGCAGCTTAGGAGCAGGGCGCGAGCAGTACTTC.

The CDR3 bases are TGTGCCAGCAGTCCCCCCTGGATGGGGGGGAACACTGAAGCTTTCTTT. Its protein product is CASSPPWMGGNTEAFF. The chain carries TRBV28 and TRBJ1-1; TRBD1 might be the D (5 bases). V lost 5 bases to trimming and J lost 1 base, with 17 bases between them. Germline loops: CDR1 MDHEN, CDR2 SYDVKM. CDR3 length: 16 residues.

This chain links TRBV1 with TRBJ2-5; TRBD2 is the table's D call, not checked against the DNA. TRBV1 is deemed a pseudogene. The CDR3 contains 13 residues. The CDR3 sequence: CTSSGTTMETQYF. For the CDR3, the DNA is TGCACCAGCAGTGGGACTACGATGGAGACCCAGTACTTC.

The J gene is TRBJ2-6, the V gene TRBV27; the D is unclear. The CDR3 extends over 15 amino acids. With 3 bases removed from V and 1 base from J, the gap between germline ends came to 7 bases. CDR1 is MNHEY, CDR2 SMNVEV, per germline (reference sequence). CDR3 in DNA: TGTGCCAGCAGTTTGACTCCATCTGGGGCCAACGTCCTGACTTTC. It translates to CASSLTPSGANVLTF.

The chain joins TRBV2 to TRBJ2-2, with D possibly TRBD2 on 7 matching bases. Germline values: CDR1 SNHLY, CDR2 FYNNEI. V was cut by 9 bases and J by 7 bases, with 21 bases left in between. This CDR3 has 15 residues. The CDR3 bases are TGTGCCAGATCTTCCCGCGGGGGCCGGGGCGGGGAGCTGTTTTTT. Translation: CARSSRGGRGGELFF.

The rearrangement links TRBV3-1 (or the pseudogene TRBV3-2) to TRBJ2-2; possibly TRBD1 for D (5 bases). V lost 1 base to trimming and J lost 2 bases, with 11 bases between them. The CDR3 runs 16 residues. From germline, CDR1 is LGHDT and CDR2 YNNKEL (reference sequence). The chain's CDR3 is CASSQVGQGNTGELFF. CDR3 nucleotide sequence: TGTGCCAGCAGCCAAGTGGGGCAGGGTAACACCGGGGAGCTGTTTTTT.

The chain joins TRBV9 to TRBJ1-2, with D perhaps TRBD1 (5 bases). V was shortened by 0 bases and J by 8 bases, with 14 bases between the two germline ends. CDR3 length equals 14 residues. From germline, CDR1 is SGDLS and CDR2 YYNGEE. The CDR3 DNA is TGTGCCAGCAGCGTAGAGACAGCTCTAGGGGGCTACACCTTC. Residues: CASSVETALGGYTF.